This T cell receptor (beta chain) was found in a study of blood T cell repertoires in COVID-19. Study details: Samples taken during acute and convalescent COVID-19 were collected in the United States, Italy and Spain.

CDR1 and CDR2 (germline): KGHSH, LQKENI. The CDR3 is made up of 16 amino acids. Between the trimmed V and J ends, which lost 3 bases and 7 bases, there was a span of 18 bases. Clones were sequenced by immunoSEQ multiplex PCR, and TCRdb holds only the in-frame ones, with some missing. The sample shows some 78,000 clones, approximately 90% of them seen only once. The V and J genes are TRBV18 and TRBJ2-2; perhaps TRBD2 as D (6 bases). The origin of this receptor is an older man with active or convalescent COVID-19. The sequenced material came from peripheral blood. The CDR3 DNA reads TGTGCCAGCTCACCGCCAAGTCGGGGGACCTACGGGGAGCTGTTTTTT. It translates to CASSPPSRGTYGELFF.